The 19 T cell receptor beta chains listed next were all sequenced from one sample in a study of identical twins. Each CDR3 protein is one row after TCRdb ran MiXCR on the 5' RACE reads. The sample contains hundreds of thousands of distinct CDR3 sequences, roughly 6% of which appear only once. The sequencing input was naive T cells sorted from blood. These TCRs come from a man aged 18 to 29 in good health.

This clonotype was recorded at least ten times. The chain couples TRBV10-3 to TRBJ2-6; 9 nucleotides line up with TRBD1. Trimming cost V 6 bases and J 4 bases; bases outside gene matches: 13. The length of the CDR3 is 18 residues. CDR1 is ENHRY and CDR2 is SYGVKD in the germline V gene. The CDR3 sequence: CAISPSLGQGRGANVLTF. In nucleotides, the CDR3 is TGTGCCATCAGCCCTTCCCTCGGACAGGGGAGAGGGGCCAACGTCCTGACTTTC.

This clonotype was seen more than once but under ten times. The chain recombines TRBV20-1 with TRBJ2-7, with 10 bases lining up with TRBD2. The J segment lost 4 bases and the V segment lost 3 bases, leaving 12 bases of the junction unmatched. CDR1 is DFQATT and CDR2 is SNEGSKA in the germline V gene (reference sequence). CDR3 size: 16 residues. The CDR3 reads CSARRTRSSGSYEQYF. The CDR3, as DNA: TGCAGTGCTAGGAGAACCAGGTCTAGCGGGAGTTACGAGCAGTACTTC.

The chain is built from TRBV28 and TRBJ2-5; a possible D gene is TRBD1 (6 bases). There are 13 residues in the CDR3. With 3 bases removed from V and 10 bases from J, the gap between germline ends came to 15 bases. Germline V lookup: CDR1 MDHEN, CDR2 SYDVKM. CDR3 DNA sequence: TGTGCCAGCAGTTTCACGACAGGTTGGAACCAGTACTTC. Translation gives CASSFTTGWNQYF.

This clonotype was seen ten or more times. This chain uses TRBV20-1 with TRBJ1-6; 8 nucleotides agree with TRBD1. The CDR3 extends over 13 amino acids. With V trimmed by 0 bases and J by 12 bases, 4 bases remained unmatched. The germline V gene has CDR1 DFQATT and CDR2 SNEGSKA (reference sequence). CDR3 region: CSARDLQGGPLHF. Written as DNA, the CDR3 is TGCAGTGCTAGAGATCTACAGGGGGGACCCCTCCACTTT.

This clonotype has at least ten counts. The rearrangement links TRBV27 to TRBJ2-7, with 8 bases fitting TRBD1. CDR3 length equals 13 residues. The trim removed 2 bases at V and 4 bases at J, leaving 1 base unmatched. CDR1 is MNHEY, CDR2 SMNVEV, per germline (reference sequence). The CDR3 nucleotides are TGTGCCAGCAGTTTAGGGACAGGTTACGAGCAGTACTTC. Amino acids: CASSLGTGYEQYF.

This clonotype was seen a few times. The CDR3, as DNA: TGCGCCAGCAGTGGGGGACCAGTCAATGAGCAGTTCTTC. It translates to CASSGGPVNEQFF. The V call is TRBV5-1, the J call TRBJ2-1; D may be TRBD1 or TRBD2 (5 bases each). Germline V gene sequence: CDR1 SGHRS, CDR2 YFSETQ. The CDR3 totals 13 residues. V was trimmed by 5 bases and J by 6 bases, leaving 12 bases between them.

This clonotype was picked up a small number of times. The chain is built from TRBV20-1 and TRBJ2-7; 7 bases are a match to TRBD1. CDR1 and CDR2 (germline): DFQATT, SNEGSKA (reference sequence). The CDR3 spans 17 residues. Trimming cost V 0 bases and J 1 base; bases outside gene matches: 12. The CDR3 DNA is TGCAGTGCTAGAGATCGTCCCATTACAGGGGAATCCTACGAGCAGTACTTC. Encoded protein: CSARDRPITGESYEQYF.

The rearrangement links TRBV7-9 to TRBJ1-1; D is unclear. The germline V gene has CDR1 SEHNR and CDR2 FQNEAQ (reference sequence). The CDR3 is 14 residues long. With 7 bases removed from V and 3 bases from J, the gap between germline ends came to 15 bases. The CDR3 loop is CASTDLVADTEAFF. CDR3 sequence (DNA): TGTGCCAGCACCGATCTGGTGGCGGACACTGAAGCTTTCTTT.

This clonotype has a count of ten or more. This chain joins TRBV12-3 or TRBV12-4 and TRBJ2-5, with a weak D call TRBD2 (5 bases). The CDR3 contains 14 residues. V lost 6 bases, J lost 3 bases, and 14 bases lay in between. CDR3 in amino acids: CASSLRGMEETQYF. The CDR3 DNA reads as TGTGCCAGCAGCCTACGGGGTATGGAAGAGACCCAGTACTTC.

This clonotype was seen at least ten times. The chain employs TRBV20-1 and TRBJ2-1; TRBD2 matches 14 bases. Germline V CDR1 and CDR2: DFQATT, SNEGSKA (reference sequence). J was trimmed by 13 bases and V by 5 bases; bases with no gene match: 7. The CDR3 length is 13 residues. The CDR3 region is CSASGLAGEFQFF. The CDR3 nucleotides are TGCAGTGCTTCGGGACTAGCGGGAGAATTCCAGTTCTTC.

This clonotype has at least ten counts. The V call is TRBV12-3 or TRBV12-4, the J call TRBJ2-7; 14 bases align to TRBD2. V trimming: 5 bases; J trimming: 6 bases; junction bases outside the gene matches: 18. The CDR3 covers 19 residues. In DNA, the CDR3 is TGTGCCAGCAGTACTCCCAGGACTAGCGGGGGGACGCTGTACTCCGAGCAGTACGTC. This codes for CASSTPRTSGGTLYSEQYV.

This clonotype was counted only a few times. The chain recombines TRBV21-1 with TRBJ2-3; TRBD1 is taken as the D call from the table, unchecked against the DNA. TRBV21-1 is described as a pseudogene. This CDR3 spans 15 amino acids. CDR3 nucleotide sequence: TGTGCCAGCAGCAACCGGGACAGGCAGACAGATACGCAGTATTTT. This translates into CASSNRDRQTDTQYF.

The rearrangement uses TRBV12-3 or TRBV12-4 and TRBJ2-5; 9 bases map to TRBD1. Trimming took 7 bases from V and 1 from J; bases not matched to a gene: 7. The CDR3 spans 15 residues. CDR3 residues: CASTLTGGPQETQYF. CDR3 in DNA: TGTGCCAGCACCTTGACAGGGGGGCCCCAAGAGACCCAGTACTTC.

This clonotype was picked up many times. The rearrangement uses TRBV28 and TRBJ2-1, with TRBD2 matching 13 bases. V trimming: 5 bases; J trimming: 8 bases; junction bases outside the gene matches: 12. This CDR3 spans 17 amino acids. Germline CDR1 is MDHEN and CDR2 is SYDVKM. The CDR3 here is CASSLGLAGEEVYEQFF. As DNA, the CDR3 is TGTGCCAGCAGTCTCGGACTAGCGGGAGAGGAAGTGTATGAGCAGTTCTTC.

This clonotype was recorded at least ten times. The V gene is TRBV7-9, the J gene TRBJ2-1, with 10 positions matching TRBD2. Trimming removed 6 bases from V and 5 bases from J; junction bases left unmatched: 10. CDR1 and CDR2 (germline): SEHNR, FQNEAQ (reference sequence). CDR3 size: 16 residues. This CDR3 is CASSLSGRFVHNEQFF. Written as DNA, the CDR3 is TGTGCCAGCAGTCTTAGCGGGAGGTTTGTGCACAATGAGCAGTTCTTC.

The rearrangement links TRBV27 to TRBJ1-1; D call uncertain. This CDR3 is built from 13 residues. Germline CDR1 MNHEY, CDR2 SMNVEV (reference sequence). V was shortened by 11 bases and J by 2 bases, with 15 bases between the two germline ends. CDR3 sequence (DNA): TGTGCCGCCATGGCGGCCGCTAACACTGAAGCTTTCTTT. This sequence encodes CAAMAAANTEAFF.

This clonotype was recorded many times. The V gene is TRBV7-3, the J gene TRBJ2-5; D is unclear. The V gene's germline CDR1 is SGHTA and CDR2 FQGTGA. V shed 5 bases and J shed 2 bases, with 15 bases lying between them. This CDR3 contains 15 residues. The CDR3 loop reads CASSQRPSPQETQYF. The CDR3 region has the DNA TGTGCCAGCAGCCAAAGGCCAAGCCCACAAGAGACCCAGTACTTC.

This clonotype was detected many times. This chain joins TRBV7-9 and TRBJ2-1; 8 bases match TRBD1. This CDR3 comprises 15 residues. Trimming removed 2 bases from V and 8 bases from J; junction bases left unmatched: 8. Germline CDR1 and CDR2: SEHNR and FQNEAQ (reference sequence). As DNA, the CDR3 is TGTGCCAGCAGCTTAATGAGACAGGGGTTCCATGAGCAGTTCTTC. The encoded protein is CASSLMRQGFHEQFF. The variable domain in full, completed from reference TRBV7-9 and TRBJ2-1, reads DTGVSQNPRHKITKRGQNVTFRCDPISEHNRLYWYRQTLGQGPEFLTYFQNEAQLEKSRLLSDRFSAERPKGSFSTLEIQRTEQGDSAMYLCASSLMRQGFHEQFFGPGTRLTVL.

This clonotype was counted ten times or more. The chain's CDR3 is CSARDKASGRLGEQFF. CDR3 DNA sequence: TGCAGTGCTAGAGATAAGGCTAGCGGGAGGTTAGGGGAGCAGTTCTTC. The rearrangement uses TRBV20-1 and TRBJ2-1; 11 bases match TRBD2. V shed 0 bases and J 10 bases; nucleotides not matched to a gene: 11. Germline CDR1 DFQATT, CDR2 SNEGSKA (reference sequence). CDR3 length: 16 amino acids.